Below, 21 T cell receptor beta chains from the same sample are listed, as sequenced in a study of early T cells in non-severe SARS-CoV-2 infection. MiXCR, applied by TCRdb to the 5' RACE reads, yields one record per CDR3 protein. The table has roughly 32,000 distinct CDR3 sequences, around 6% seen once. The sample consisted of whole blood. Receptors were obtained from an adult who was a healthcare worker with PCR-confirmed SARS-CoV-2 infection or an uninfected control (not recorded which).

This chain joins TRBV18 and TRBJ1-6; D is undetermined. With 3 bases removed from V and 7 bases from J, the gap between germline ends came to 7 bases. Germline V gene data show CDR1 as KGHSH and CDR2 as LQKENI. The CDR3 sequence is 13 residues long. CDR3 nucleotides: TGTGCCAGCTCACCTGGGGTAAATTCACCCCTCCACTTT. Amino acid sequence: CASSPGVNSPLHF.

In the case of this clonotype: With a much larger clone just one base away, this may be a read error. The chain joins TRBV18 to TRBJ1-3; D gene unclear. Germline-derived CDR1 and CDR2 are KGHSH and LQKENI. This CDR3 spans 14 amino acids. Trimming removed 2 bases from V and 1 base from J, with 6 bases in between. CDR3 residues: CASSPADSGNTIYF. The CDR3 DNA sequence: TGTGCCAGCTCACCAGCAGATTCTGGAAACACCATATATTTT.

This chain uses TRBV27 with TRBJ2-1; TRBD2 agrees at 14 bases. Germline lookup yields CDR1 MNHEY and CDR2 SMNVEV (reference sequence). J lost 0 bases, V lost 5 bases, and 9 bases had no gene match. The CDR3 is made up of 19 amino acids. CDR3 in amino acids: CASSLGLAGGTYSYNEQFF. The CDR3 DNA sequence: TGTGCCAGCAGTCTTGGACTAGCGGGGGGCACTTACTCCTACAATGAGCAGTTCTTC.

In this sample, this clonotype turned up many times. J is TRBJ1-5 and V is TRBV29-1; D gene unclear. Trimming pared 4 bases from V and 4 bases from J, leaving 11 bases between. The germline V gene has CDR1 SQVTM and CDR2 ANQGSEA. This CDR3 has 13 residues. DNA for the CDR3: TGCAGCGTTGCCCAAGTTCCAAATCAGCCCCAGCATTTT. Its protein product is CSVAQVPNQPQHF. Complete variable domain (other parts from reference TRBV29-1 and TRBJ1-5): SAVISQKPSRDICQRGTSLTIQCQVDSQVTMMFWYRQQPGQSLTLIATANQGSEATYESGFVIDKFPISRPNLTFSTLTVSNMSPEDSSIYLCSVAQVPNQPQHFGDGTRLSIL.

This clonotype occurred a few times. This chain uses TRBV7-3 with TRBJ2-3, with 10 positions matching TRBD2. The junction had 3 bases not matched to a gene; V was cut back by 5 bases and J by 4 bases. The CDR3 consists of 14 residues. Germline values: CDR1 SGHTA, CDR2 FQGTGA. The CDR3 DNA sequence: TGTGCCAGCAGCCCCGGACTAGCGGCAGATACGCAGTATTTT. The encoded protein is CASSPGLAADTQYF. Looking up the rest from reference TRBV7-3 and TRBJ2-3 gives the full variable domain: GAGVSQTPSNKVTEKGKYVELRCDPISGHTALYWYRQSLGQGPEFLIYFQGTGAADDSGLPNDRFFAVRPEGSVSTLKIQRTERGDSAVYLCASSPGLAADTQYFGPGTRLTVL.

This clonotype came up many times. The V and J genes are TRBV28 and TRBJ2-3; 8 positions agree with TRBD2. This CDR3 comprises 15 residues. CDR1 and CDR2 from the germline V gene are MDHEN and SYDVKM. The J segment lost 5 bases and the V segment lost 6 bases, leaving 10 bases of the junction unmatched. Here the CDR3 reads CASSPRIAGKDTQYF. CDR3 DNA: TGTGCCAGCAGCCCCCGGATAGCGGGGAAAGATACGCAGTATTTT.

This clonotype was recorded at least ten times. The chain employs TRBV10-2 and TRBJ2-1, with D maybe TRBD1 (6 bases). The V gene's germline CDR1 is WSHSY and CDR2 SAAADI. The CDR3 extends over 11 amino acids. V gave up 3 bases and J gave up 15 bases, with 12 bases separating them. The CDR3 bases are TGCGCCAGCAGTGATTCAGGGGCCCCGTTCTTC. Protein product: CASSDSGAPFF.

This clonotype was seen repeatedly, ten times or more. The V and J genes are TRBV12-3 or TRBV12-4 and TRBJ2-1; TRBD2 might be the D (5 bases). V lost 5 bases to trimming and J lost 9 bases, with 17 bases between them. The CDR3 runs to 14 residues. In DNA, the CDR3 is TGTGCCAGCAGTCACTCACACCTAGCAGGTGAGCAGTTCTTC. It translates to CASSHSHLAGEQFF.

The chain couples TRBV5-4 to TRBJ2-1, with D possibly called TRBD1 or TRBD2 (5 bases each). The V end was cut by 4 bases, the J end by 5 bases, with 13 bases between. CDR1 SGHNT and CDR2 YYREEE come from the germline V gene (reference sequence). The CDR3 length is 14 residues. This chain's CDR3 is CASSPSGTHNEQFF. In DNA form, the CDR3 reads TGTGCCAGCAGCCCCTCCGGGACCCACAATGAGCAGTTCTTC.

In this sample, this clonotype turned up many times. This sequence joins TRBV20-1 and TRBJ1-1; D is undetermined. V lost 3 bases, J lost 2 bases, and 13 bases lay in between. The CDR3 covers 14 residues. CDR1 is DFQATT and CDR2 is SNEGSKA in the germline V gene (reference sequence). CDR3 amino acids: CSARGQVPNTEAFF. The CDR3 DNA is TGCAGTGCTAGGGGCCAGGTGCCTAACACTGAAGCTTTCTTT.

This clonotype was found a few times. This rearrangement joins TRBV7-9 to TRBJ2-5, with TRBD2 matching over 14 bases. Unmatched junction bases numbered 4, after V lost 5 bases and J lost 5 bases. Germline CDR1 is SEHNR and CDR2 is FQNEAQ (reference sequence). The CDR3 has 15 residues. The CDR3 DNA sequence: TGTGCCAGCAGCCGGACTAGCGGGGGGCAGGAGACCCAGTACTTC. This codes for CASSRTSGGQETQYF.

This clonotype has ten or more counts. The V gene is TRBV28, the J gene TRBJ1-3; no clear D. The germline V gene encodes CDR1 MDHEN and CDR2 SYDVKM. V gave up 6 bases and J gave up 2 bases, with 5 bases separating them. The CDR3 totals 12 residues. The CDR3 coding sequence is TGTGCCAGCAGGGAGCCTGGAAACACCATATATTTT. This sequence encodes CASREPGNTIYF.

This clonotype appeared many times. The CDR3 DNA sequence: TGTGCCAGCAGTTACCCGGACAGTTTCTATGGCTACACCTTC. Residues: CASSYPDSFYGYTF. This rearrangement joins TRBV6-6 to TRBJ1-2; D perhaps matches TRBD1 (6 bases). The length of the CDR3 is 14 residues. Germline CDR1 MNHNY, CDR2 SVGAGI (reference sequence). V lost 2 bases and J 4 bases, leaving 11 bases between the germline ends.

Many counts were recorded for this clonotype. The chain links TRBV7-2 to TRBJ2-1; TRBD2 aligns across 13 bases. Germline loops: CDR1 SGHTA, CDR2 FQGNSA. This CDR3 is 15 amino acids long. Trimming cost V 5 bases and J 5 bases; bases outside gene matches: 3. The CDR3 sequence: CASSRGTSGNNEQFF. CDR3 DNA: TGTGCCAGCAGCCGAGGGACTAGCGGGAACAATGAGCAGTTCTTC.

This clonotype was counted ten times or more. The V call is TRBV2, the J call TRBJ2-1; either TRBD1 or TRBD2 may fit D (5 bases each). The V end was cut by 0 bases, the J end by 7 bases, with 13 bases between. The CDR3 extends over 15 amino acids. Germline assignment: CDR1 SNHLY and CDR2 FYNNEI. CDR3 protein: CASSEAMGTWNEQFF. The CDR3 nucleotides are TGTGCCAGCAGTGAAGCGATGGGGACCTGGAATGAGCAGTTCTTC. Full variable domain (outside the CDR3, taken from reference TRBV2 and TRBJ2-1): EPEVTQTPSHQVTQMGQEVILRCVPISNHLYFYWYRQILGQKVEFLVSFYNNEISEKSEIFDDQFSVERPDGSNFTLKIRSTKLEDSAMYFCASSEAMGTWNEQFFGPGTRLTVL.

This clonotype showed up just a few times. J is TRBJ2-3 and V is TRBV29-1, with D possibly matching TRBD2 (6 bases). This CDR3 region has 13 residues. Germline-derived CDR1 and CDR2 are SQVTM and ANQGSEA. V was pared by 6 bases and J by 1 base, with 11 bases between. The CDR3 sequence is CSVELARTDTQYF. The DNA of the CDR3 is TGCAGCGTCGAACTAGCCCGCACAGATACGCAGTATTTT.

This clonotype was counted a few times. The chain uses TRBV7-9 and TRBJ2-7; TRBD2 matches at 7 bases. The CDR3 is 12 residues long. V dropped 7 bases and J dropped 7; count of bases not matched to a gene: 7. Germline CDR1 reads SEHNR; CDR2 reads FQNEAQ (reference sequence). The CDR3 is CASNRLAVEQYF. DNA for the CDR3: TGTGCCAGCAATCGGCTAGCGGTTGAGCAGTACTTC.

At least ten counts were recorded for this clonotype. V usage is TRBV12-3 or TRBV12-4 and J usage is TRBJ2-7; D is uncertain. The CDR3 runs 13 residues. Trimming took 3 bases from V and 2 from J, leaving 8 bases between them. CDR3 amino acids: CASSLPNTYEQYF. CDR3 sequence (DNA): TGTGCCAGCAGTTTGCCGAACACCTACGAGCAGTACTTC.

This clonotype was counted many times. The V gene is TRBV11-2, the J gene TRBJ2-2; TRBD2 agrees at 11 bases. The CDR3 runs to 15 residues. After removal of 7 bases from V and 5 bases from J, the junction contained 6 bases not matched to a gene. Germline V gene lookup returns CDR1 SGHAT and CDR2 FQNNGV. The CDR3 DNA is TGTGCCAGCAACAGACTAGCGGGGAATACCGGGGAGCTGTTTTTT. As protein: CASNRLAGNTGELFF.

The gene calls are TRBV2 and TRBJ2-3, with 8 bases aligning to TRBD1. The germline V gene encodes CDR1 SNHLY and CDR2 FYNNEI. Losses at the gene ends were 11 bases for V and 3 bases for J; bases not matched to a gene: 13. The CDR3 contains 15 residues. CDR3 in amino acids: CARPGQVAGTDTQYF. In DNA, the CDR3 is TGTGCCCGCCCGGGACAGGTAGCAGGTACAGATACGCAGTATTTT.

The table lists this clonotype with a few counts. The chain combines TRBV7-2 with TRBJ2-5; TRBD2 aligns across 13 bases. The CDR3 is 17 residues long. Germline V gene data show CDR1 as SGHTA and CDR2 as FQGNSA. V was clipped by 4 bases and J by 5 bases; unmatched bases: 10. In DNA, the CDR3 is TGTGCCAGCAGCTCCCACCGACTAGCGGGGGGAGTGGAGACCCAGTACTTC. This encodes CASSSHRLAGGVETQYF.